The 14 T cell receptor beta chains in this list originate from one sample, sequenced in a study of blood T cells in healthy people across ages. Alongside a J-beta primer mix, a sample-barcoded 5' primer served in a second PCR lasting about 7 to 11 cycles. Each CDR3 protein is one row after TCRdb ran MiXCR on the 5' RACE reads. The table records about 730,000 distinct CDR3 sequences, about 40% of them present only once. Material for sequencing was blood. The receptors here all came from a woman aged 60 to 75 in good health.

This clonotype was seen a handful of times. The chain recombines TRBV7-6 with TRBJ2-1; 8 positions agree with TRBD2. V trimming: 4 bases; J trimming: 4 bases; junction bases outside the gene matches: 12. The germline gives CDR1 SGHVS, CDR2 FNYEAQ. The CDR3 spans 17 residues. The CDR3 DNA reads TGTGCCAGCAGCTCCCGTGCGGGGGGTTTAGTATACAATGAGCAGTTCTTC. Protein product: CASSSRAGGLVYNEQFF. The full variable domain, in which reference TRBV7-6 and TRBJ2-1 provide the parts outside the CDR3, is GAGVSQSPRYKVTKRGQDVALRCDPISGHVSLYWYRQALGQGPEFLTYFNYEAQQDKSGLPNDRFSAERPEGSISTLTIQRTEQRDSAMYRCASSSRAGGLVYNEQFFGPGTRLTVL.

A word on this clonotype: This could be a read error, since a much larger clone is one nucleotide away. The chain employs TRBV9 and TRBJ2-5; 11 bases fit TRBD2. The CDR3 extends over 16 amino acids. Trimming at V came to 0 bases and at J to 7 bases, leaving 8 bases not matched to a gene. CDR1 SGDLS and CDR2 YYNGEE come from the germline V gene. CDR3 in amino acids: CASSVAASGGKGTQYF. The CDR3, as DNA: TGTGCCAGCAGCGTAGCGGCTAGCGGGGGGAAAGGGACCCAGTACTTC.

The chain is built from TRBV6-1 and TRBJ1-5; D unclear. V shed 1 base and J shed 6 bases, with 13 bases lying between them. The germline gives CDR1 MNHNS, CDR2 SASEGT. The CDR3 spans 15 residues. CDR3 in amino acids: CASSEGLRPTQPQHF. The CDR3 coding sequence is TGTGCCAGCAGTGAAGGCTTACGTCCCACTCAGCCCCAGCATTTT.

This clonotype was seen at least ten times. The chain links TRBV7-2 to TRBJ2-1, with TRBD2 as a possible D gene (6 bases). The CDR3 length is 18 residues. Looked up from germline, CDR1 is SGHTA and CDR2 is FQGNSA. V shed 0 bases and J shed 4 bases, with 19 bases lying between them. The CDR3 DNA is TGTGCCAGCAGCTTAGCGCTAACAGCGGGTCTCGAATACAATGAGCAGTTCTTC. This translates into CASSLALTAGLEYNEQFF. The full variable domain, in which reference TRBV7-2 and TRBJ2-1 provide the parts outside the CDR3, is GAGVSQSPSNKVTEKGKDVELRCDPISGHTALYWYRQSLGQGLEFLIYFQGNSAPDKSGLPSDRFSAERTGGSVSTLTIQRTQQEDSAVYLCASSLALTAGLEYNEQFFGPGTRLTVL.

The DNA for the CDR3 is TGCAGCGTTCGGACTAGCGGCGGCTACGAGCAGTACTTC. It encodes CSVRTSGGYEQYF. The V call is TRBV29-1, the J call TRBJ2-4, with 10 bases identical to TRBD2. Matching the DNA end better, TRBJ2-7 makes the J call doubtful. The V gene's germline CDR1 is SQVTM and CDR2 ANQGSEA. The length of the CDR3 is 13 residues.

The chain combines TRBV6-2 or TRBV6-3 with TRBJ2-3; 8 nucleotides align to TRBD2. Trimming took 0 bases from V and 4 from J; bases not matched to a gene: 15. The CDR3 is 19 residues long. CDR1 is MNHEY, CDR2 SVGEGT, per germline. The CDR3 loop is CASSYSGYRAREDADTQYF. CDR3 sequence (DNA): TGTGCCAGCAGTTACTCGGGGTATAGGGCGCGGGAGGACGCAGATACGCAGTATTTT.

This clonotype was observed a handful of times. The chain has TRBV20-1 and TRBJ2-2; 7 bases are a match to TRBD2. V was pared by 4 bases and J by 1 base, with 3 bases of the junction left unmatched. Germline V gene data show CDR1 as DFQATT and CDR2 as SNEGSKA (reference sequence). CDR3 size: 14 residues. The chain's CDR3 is CSATKRGNTGELFF. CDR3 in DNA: TGCAGTGCTACTAAGCGGGGGAACACCGGGGAGCTGTTTTTT.

The CDR3 DNA follows: TGTGCCAGCAGCTTGGCAGGGGATAGGTACAATGAGCAGTTCTTC. It translates to CASSLAGDRYNEQFF. The chain links TRBV5-5 to TRBJ2-1; D might be TRBD1 (6 bases). The V and J ends lost 0 bases and 4 bases respectively, with 11 bases between them. The CDR3 is made up of 15 amino acids. Germline CDR1 SGHKS, CDR2 YYEKEE (reference sequence).

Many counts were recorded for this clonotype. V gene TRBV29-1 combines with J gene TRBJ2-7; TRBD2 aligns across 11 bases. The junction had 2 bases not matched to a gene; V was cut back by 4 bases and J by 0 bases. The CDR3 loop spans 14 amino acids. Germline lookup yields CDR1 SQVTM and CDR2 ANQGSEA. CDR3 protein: CSVATSGNSYEQYF. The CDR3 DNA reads TGCAGCGTTGCGACTAGCGGGAACTCCTACGAGCAGTACTTC.

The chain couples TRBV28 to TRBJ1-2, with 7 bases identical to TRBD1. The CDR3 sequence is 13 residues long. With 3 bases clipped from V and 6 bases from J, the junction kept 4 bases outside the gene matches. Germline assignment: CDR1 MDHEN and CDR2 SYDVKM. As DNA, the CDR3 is TGTGCCAGCAGTTTCCCCGGGACAGATGGCTACACCTTC. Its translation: CASSFPGTDGYTF.

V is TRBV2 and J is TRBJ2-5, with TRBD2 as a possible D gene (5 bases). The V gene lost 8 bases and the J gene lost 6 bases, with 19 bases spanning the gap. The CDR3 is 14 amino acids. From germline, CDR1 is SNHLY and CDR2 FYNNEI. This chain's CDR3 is CASSNRDPFQTQYF. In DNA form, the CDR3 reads TGTGCCAGCTCGAACCGGGATCCCTTTCAGACCCAGTACTTC.

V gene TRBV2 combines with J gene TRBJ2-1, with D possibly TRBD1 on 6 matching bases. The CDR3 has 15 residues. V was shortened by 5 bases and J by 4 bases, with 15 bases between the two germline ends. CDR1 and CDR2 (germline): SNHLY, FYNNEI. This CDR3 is CASSRQVSPYNEQFF. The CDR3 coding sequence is TGTGCCAGCAGTAGACAGGTGTCCCCTTACAATGAGCAGTTCTTC.

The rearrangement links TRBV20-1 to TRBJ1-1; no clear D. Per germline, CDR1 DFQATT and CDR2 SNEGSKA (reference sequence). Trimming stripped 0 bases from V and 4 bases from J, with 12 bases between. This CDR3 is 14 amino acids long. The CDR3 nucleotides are TGCAGTGCTAGAGATGAACGGAAGAGCACTGAAGCTTTCTTT. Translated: CSARDERKSTEAFF.

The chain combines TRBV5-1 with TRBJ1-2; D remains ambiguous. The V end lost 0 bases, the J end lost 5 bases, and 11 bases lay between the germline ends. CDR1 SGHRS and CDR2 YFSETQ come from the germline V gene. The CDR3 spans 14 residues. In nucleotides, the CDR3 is TGCGCCAGCAGCTTGGATTTCAACCTTTATGGCTACACCTTC. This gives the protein CASSLDFNLYGYTF.